The T cell receptor (beta chain) under discussion was sequenced for a study of blood T cell repertoires in COVID-19. Cohort allocation depended upon clinical history that participants reported. Repertoires were generated with immunoSEQ multiplex PCR, while TCRdb's copy carries only in-frame clones and drops some. The table lists over 350,000 clones, about 85% of them singletons, with under 2% in the top ten. The CDR3 extends over 16 amino acids. V was trimmed by 5 bases and J by 0 bases, leaving 16 bases between them. Looked up from germline, CDR1 is SGHAT and CDR2 is FQNNGV. V gene TRBV11-2 combines with J gene TRBJ1-1; D uncertain. Material: PBMCs or T cells enriched from blood (not recorded which). The clonotype originates from a woman aged 18-30 years with acute COVID-19. The CDR3 reads CASSPLPDILNTEAFF. In nucleotides, the CDR3 is TGTGCCAGCAGCCCGCTACCCGACATTTTGAACACTGAAGCTTTCTTT.